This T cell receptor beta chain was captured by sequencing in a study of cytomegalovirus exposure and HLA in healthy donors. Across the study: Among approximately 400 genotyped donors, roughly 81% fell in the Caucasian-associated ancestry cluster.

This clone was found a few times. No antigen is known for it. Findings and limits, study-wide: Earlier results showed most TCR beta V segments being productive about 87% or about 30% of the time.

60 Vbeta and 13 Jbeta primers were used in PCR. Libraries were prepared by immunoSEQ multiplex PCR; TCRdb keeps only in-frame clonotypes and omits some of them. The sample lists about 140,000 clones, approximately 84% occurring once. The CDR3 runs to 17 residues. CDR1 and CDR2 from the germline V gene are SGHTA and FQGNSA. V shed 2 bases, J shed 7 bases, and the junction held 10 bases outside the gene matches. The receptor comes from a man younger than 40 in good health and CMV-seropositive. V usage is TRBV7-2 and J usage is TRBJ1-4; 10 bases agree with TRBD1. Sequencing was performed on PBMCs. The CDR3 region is CASSLSVTGGQGEKLFF. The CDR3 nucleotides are TGTGCCAGCAGCTTATCTGTGACAGGGGGCCAGGGTGAAAAACTGTTTTTT.